The next 31 T cell receptor beta chains were all read from a single sample in a study of cytomegalovirus exposure and HLA in healthy donors. Profiling relied on immunoSEQ multiplex PCR, and the TCRdb table lists in-frame clones only, not all of them. The sample lists roughly 68,000 clones, 96% occurring once. The material sequenced was PBMCs. The source is a woman between 18 and 29 years old in good health and CMV-seropositive.

To note about this clone: A junction boundary mismatches the germline segment, possibly from a read error. The chain couples TRBV30 to TRBJ1-4, with a possible D match to TRBD1 (6 bases). The length of the CDR3 is 12 residues. Germline lookup yields CDR1 GTSNPN and CDR2 SVGIG (reference sequence). The CDR3 here is CAWNRGNAKLFF. The CDR3 bases are TGTGCCTGGAATAGGGGGAATGCAAAACTGTTTTTT. The complete variable domain, with remaining parts taken from reference TRBV30 and TRBJ1-4, reads SQTIHQWPATLVQPVGSPLSLECTVEGTSNPNLYWYRQAAGRGLQLLFYSVGIGQISSEVPQNLSASRPQDRQFILSSKKLLLSDSGFYLCAWNRGNAKLFFGSGTQLSVL.

The chain couples TRBV2 to TRBJ2-7, with a tentative D call TRBD1 (5 bases). The length of the CDR3 is 15 residues. Deletions cut 4 bases from V and 2 bases from J, with 15 bases between. Germline CDR1 is SNHLY and CDR2 is FYNNEI. The CDR3: CASSVGMGQTYEQYF. In DNA form, the CDR3 reads TGTGCCAGCAGTGTGGGAATGGGGCAAACCTACGAGCAGTACTTC.

The chain recombines TRBV28 with TRBJ1-3; TRBD1 aligns across 9 bases. The CDR3 covers 17 residues. J gave up 4 bases and V 2 bases, and 9 bases lay outside the gene matches. From germline, CDR1 is MDHEN and CDR2 SYDVKM. This CDR3 is CASSLVGQGMWGNTIYF. The CDR3, as DNA: TGTGCCAGCAGTTTAGTTGGACAGGGGATGTGGGGAAACACCATATATTTT.

The V and J genes are TRBV9 and TRBJ2-7, with D possibly being TRBD1 (6 bases). Trimming took off 0 bases at V and 2 bases at J, with 15 bases between the two ends. CDR3 length: 16 residues. Germline values: CDR1 SGDLS, CDR2 YYNGEE. CDR3 bases: TGTGCCAGCAGCGTAGGGGGGCAGGGGATCACCTACGAGCAGTACTTC. Translated, it gives CASSVGGQGITYEQYF.

The J gene is TRBJ2-5, the V gene TRBV2, with 7 positions matching TRBD2. The CDR3 consists of 16 residues. Germline CDR1 reads SNHLY; CDR2 reads FYNNEI. V lost 6 bases, J lost 2 bases, and 12 bases stayed unmatched. The CDR3, as DNA: TGTGCCAGCAGCTCCCCCCCTAGCGGAATACAAGAGACCCAGTACTTC. Its translation: CASSSPPSGIQETQYF.

This clone was seen once. The chain uses TRBV7-9 and TRBJ2-5; TRBD2 matches 8 bases. The germline CDR1 and CDR2 sequences are SEHNR and FQNEAQ (reference sequence). V lost 2 bases and J lost 5; bases outside the gene matches: 10. This CDR3 spans 16 amino acids. CDR3 sequence: CASSLLGPGGRETQYF. The CDR3 coding sequence is TGTGCCAGCAGCTTACTTGGTCCGGGAGGGAGGGAGACCCAGTACTTC.

Here the CDR3 DNA reads TGCAGCGTTGCTCGGAGTGCCGAGCAGTACTTC. It specifies CSVARSAEQYF. V gene TRBV29-1 combines with J gene TRBJ2-7; D ambiguous. Trimming left V 4 bases short and J 6 bases short, with 10 bases between. This CDR3 comprises 11 residues. The germline V gene has CDR1 SQVTM and CDR2 ANQGSEA.

V is TRBV7-9 and J is TRBJ1-1; no reliable D call. Per germline, CDR1 SEHNR and CDR2 FQNEAQ (reference sequence). Trimming took off 0 bases at V and 7 bases at J, with 6 bases between the two ends. There are 12 residues in the CDR3. The CDR3 sequence: CASSLAGDEAFF. The CDR3 bases are TGTGCCAGCAGCTTAGCGGGCGATGAAGCTTTCTTT.

V is TRBV19 and J is TRBJ2-1; 7 positions agree with TRBD2. The germline CDR1 and CDR2 sequences are LNHDA and SQIVND (reference sequence). V gave up 8 bases and J gave up 3 bases; unmatched junction bases: 13. This CDR3 has 16 amino acids. CDR3 region: CASGAYGAGLYNEQFF. CDR3 in DNA: TGTGCCAGTGGGGCCTATGGAGCGGGACTCTACAATGAGCAGTTCTTC. Filled out from reference TRBV19 and TRBJ2-1, the complete variable domain reads DGGITQSPKYLFRKEGQNVTLSCEQNLNHDAMYWYRQDPGQGLRLIYYSQIVNDFQKGDIAEGYSVSREKKESFPLTVTSAQKNPTAFYLCASGAYGAGLYNEQFFGPGTRLTVL.

J is TRBJ2-3 and V is TRBV6-4, with TRBD2 as a possible D gene (6 bases). The CDR3 sequence is 14 residues long. In germline, CDR1 is MRHNA, CDR2 SNTAGT. Trimming stripped 4 bases from V and 0 bases from J, with 8 bases between. As DNA, the CDR3 is TGTGCCAGCAGTGCCCGGGGGAGCACAGATACGCAGTATTTT. Residues: CASSARGSTDTQYF.

The chain recombines TRBV4-3 with TRBJ2-6, with 7 bases aligning to TRBD1. The germline V gene has CDR1 LGHNA and CDR2 YSLEER. CDR3 length equals 19 residues. The V segment lost 0 bases and the J segment 0 bases; nucleotides outside the gene matches: 8. CDR3 DNA sequence: TGCGCCAGCAGCCAAGATATAGGGGGCCCGGGCTCTGGGGCCAACGTCCTGACTTTC. Amino acid sequence: CASSQDIGGPGSGANVLTF.

V and J are TRBV10-3 and TRBJ1-1; D is undetermined. Looked up from germline, CDR1 is ENHRY and CDR2 is SYGVKD. The CDR3 has 13 amino acids. V was cut by 2 bases and J by 3 bases, with 7 bases left in between. The CDR3 sequence is CAISENYDTEAFF. The CDR3 DNA reads TGTGCCATCAGTGAGAACTATGACACTGAAGCTTTCTTT.

V is TRBV5-4 and J is TRBJ2-7, with a tentative D call TRBD2 (5 bases). CDR1 SGHNT and CDR2 YYREEE come from the germline V gene (reference sequence). V was clipped by 3 bases and J by 2 bases, with 12 bases between them. This CDR3 contains 14 residues. Here the CDR3 reads CASSSGLGAYEQYF. DNA for the CDR3: TGTGCCAGCAGCTCCGGACTGGGAGCCTACGAGCAGTACTTC.

This chain's CDR3 is CASSVVSGVGTQYF. CDR3 nucleotide sequence: TGTGCCAGCAGCGTAGTGTCAGGGGTCGGGACCCAGTACTTC. The chain recombines TRBV9 with TRBJ2-5; perhaps TRBD1 as D (6 bases). The CDR3 is 14 amino acids. The V end lost 0 bases, the J end lost 7 bases, and 13 bases lay between the germline ends. Germline loops: CDR1 SGDLS, CDR2 YYNGEE.

V gene TRBV4-1 combines with J gene TRBJ2-7, with 12 bases fitting TRBD2. Per germline, CDR1 MGHRA and CDR2 YSYEKL. Trimming removed 1 base from V and 0 bases from J; junction bases left unmatched: 7. The CDR3 length is 18 residues. CDR3 DNA: TGCGCCAGCAGCCAAGGGGGACTAGCGGGTATAATCTCCTACGAGCAGTACTTC. Translating it yields CASSQGGLAGIISYEQYF.

The chain is built from TRBV12-5 and TRBJ2-7; 7 bases agree with TRBD1. Germline V gene lookup returns CDR1 LGHNT and CDR2 FRNRAP. Trimming removed 2 bases from V and 7 bases from J; junction bases left unmatched: 14. This CDR3 has 16 residues. CDR3 sequence reads: CASGLYLPRGRREQYF. In DNA, the CDR3 is TGTGCTAGTGGTTTGTATTTACCTAGGGGGCGTAGGGAGCAGTACTTC.

J is TRBJ2-1 and V is TRBV5-1; 9 bases agree with TRBD1. This CDR3 is built from 14 residues. From germline, CDR1 is SGHRS and CDR2 YFSETQ. Trimming cost V 5 bases and J 7 bases; bases outside gene matches: 7. The CDR3 reads CASRGTGRGNEQFF. The CDR3 DNA reads as TGCGCCAGCAGGGGGACAGGGCGTGGGAATGAGCAGTTCTTC.

The J gene is TRBJ2-7, the V gene TRBV30; tentatively, D is TRBD2 (5 bases). V was pared by 0 bases and J by 0 bases, with 12 bases between. CDR3 size: 15 residues. The germline V gene has CDR1 GTSNPN and CDR2 SVGIG (reference sequence). The CDR3 here is CAWSVPRVGSYEQYF. DNA of the CDR3: TGTGCCTGGAGTGTACCGCGGGTTGGCTCCTACGAGCAGTACTTC. Looking up the rest from reference TRBV30 and TRBJ2-7 gives the full variable domain: SQTIHQWPATLVQPVGSPLSLECTVEGTSNPNLYWYRQAAGRGLQLLFYSVGIGQISSEVPQNLSASRPQDRQFILSSKKLLLSDSGFYLCAWSVPRVGSYEQYFGPGTRLTVT.

This sequence joins TRBV18 and TRBJ2-5; D may be TRBD1 (5 bases). TRBJ2-7 explains the end of the DNA better; the J call may be wrong. Germline CDR1 reads KGHSH; CDR2 reads LQKENI. There are 15 residues in the CDR3. CDR3 DNA: TGTGCCAGCTCACCTGGTACGCAGGGCCCCTACGAGCAGTACTTC. It encodes CASSPGTQGPYEQYF.

The chain is built from TRBV4-1 and TRBJ2-3; 15 bases agree with TRBD2. Looked up from germline, CDR1 is MGHRA and CDR2 is YSYEKL. V shed 0 bases and J 6 bases; nucleotides not matched to a gene: 10. The CDR3 sequence is 19 residues long. The DNA for the CDR3 is TGCGCCAGCAGCCAAGATCAGGCCGGACTAGCGGGAGGGCGGGATACGCAGTATTTT. This codes for CASSQDQAGLAGGRDTQYF.

This clone was detected once. CDR3 region: CASSLVQGGSSYEQYF. As DNA, the CDR3 is TGCGCCAGCAGCTTGGTCCAGGGGGGAAGCTCCTACGAGCAGTACTTC. The chain employs TRBV5-1 and TRBJ2-7, with D perhaps matching TRBD1 (7 bases). CDR3 size: 16 residues. Germline V gene lookup returns CDR1 SGHRS and CDR2 YFSETQ. With 0 bases removed from V and 0 bases from J, the gap between germline ends came to 13 bases. Supplemented by reference TRBV5-1 and TRBJ2-7, the full variable domain reads KAGVTQTPRYLIKTRGQQVTLSCSPISGHRSVSWYQQTPGQGLQFLFEYFSETQRNKGNFPGRFSGRQFSNSRSEMNVSTLELGDSALYLCASSLVQGGSSYEQYFGPGTRLTVT.

The chain uses TRBV28 and TRBJ2-2; D not resolved. Per the germline V gene, CDR1 is MDHEN and CDR2 is SYDVKM. The CDR3 is made up of 14 amino acids. V gave up 5 bases and J gave up 0 bases, with 7 bases separating them. DNA for the CDR3: TGTGCCAGCAGTACAGATTCGAACACCGGGGAGCTGTTTTTT. Protein product: CASSTDSNTGELFF.

The V and J genes are TRBV11-2 and TRBJ2-1, with 7 bases fitting TRBD1. Germline trimming cut 3 bases from V and 7 bases from J; bases unmatched to any gene: 6. The CDR3 runs 14 residues. From germline, CDR1 is SGHAT and CDR2 FQNNGV. The CDR3 DNA reads TGTGCCAGCAGCTTTCCGACAGGGATAAATGAGCAGTTCTTC. This gives the protein CASSFPTGINEQFF.

In DNA, the CDR3 is TGTGCCAGCAGCAAGAGCCTGCGGAGCCGCACAGATACGCAGTATTTT. Its protein is CASSKSLRSRTDTQYF. The chain couples TRBV11-3 to TRBJ2-3; no clear D gene. V gave up 5 bases and J gave up 1 base, with 16 bases separating them. The germline V gene has CDR1 SGHNT and CDR2 YENEEA. The CDR3 totals 16 residues.

A single count supports this clone. The chain's CDR3 is CASSFGQGGYTEAFF. CDR3 sequence (DNA): TGTGCCAGCAGTTTCGGTCAGGGAGGATACACTGAAGCTTTCTTT. V usage is TRBV27 and J usage is TRBJ1-1, with a weak D call TRBD1 (5 bases). Deletions cut 3 bases from V and 3 bases from J, with 14 bases between. The length of the CDR3 is 15 residues. The germline V gene encodes CDR1 MNHEY and CDR2 SMNVEV (reference sequence).

CDR3 in DNA: TGTGCCAGCAGCTTGGTGGACAGGGGTTATGGCTACACCTTC. This gives the protein CASSLVDRGYGYTF. The chain uses TRBV5-4 and TRBJ1-2; TRBD1 matches at 9 bases. CDR1 is SGHNT and CDR2 is YYREEE in the germline V gene (reference sequence). This CDR3 has 14 residues. Trimming removed 0 bases from V and 5 bases from J; junction bases left unmatched: 2. Using reference TRBV5-4 and TRBJ1-2 for the parts outside the CDR3, the full variable domain is ETGVTQSPTHLIKTRGQQVTLRCSSQSGHNTVSWYQQALGQGPQFIFQYYREEENGRGNFPPRFSGLQFPNYSSELNVNALELDDSALYLCASSLVDRGYGYTFGSGTRLTVV.

The chain is built from TRBV28 and TRBJ1-1, with unresolved D. Germline CDR1 reads MDHEN; CDR2 reads SYDVKM. Trimming removed 5 bases from V and 0 bases from J, with 10 bases in between. The CDR3 is 14 amino acids. CDR3: CASSEKQMNTEAFF. Here the CDR3 DNA reads TGTGCCAGCAGTGAAAAGCAAATGAACACTGAAGCTTTCTTT.

This sequence joins TRBV6-5 and TRBJ2-5; D unresolved. The CDR3 is made up of 14 amino acids. The ends were cut back, 0 bases at V and 3 bases at J, with 8 bases in the middle. Germline-derived CDR1 and CDR2 are MNHEY and SVGAGI. The CDR3 nucleotides read TGTGCCAGCAGTTACTCGGTTCAGGAAGAGACCCAGTACTTC. This translates into CASSYSVQEETQYF.

The chain joins TRBV19 to TRBJ1-2; 10 bases fit TRBD1. The CDR3 has 15 residues. V gave up 6 bases and J gave up 3 bases; unmatched junction bases: 7. Germline CDR1 is LNHDA and CDR2 is SQIVND (reference sequence). The chain's CDR3 is CASRLPGTGDYGYTF. CDR3 nucleotides: TGTGCCAGTAGGCTACCCGGGACAGGGGACTATGGCTACACCTTC. Drawing the rest from reference TRBV19 and TRBJ1-2, the complete variable domain is DGGITQSPKYLFRKEGQNVTLSCEQNLNHDAMYWYRQDPGQGLRLIYYSQIVNDFQKGDIAEGYSVSREKKESFPLTVTSAQKNPTAFYLCASRLPGTGDYGYTFGSGTRLTVV.

The V gene is TRBV9, the J gene TRBJ2-5; the D gene is possibly TRBD2 (6 bases). Deletions cut 5 bases from V and 4 bases from J, with 15 bases between. The CDR3 extends over 14 amino acids. In germline, CDR1 is SGDLS, CDR2 YYNGEE. This CDR3 is CASRSVKGGETQYF. Here the CDR3 DNA reads TGTGCCAGCAGGTCGGTAAAGGGAGGAGAGACCCAGTACTTC.

The chain links TRBV7-3 to TRBJ2-5; a weak D match, TRBD2 (5 bases). The CDR3 is made up of 14 amino acids. V lost 3 bases to trimming and J lost 5 bases, with 13 bases between them. From germline, CDR1 is SGHTA and CDR2 FQGTGA. CDR3 nucleotide sequence: TGTGCCAGCAGCTTGGACTCATCATATGAGACCCAGTACTTC. Residues: CASSLDSSYETQYF.